Sequencing of this TCR beta chain was carried out in a study of OX40 agonist ivuxolimab in advanced cancers. Across the study: Hepatocellular carcinoma, melanoma, renal cell or head and neck cancer affected the dose-escalation patients. Roughly two fifths of patients had received prior checkpoint inhibitor therapy. Findings and caveats of the study: Among the lowest peripheral clonal expansion occurred in 0.1-3.0 mg/kg partial responders.

Collection of blood occurred at baseline, at cycle 4 day 1, and at cycle 7 day 1. Note on this clone: Its antigen remains unknown. A read error may account for a junction end that differs from germline.

This CDR3 comprises 16 residues. CDR1 is SSHAT and CDR2 is FNYEAQ in the germline V gene (reference sequence). The protocol was immunoSEQ multiplex PCR, while the TCRdb copy is restricted to in-frame clones and leaves out a portion. The sample contains roughly 71,000 clones, around 83% of which appear only once. The V and J genes are TRBV7-7 and TRBJ2-1; TRBD1 aligns across 10 bases. This clonotype was sampled from an adult with an advanced solid tumor such as melanoma, head and neck, liver or kidney cancer. The sequencing here drew on CD4+ or CD8+ T cells sorted from blood, taken in a trial of the OX40 agonist ivuxolimab. The CDR3 nucleotides read TGTGCTAGCAGCTTGGATTGGGGACAGGGGACCGATGAGCAGTTCTTC. Protein product: CASSLDWGQGTDEQFF.